The 3 T cell receptor beta chains below come from one sample, sequenced in a study of CD8 T cells in Susac syndrome. Reverse transcription of roughly 0.5 to 1 ug RNA used random hexamers. One entry per CDR3 protein, called by TCRdb with MiXCR from the immunoSEQ multiplex PCR reads. The sample lists about 50,000 distinct CDR3 sequences, 93% occurring once. The specimen was CD8+ T cells from PBMCs. The receptors come from a human donor with multiple sclerosis.

This clonotype was recorded once. The genes are TRBV12-3 or TRBV12-4 and TRBJ2-1; D not certain. This CDR3 has 11 residues. V lost 3 bases to trimming and J lost 10 bases, with 7 bases between them. The chain's CDR3 is CASSFSQEQFF. CDR3 sequence (DNA): TGTGCCAGCAGTTTTTCACAGGAGCAGTTCTTC.

This clonotype was seen a single time. The V and J genes are TRBV2 and TRBJ2-7; 8 bases match TRBD1. Germline CDR1 is SNHLY and CDR2 is FYNNEI. The CDR3 has 14 residues. Trimming took 10 bases from V and 0 from J; bases not matched to a gene: 8. CDR3 amino acids: CAKSGTGNSYEQYF. CDR3 nucleotide sequence: TGTGCCAAATCAGGGACAGGTAACTCCTACGAGCAGTACTTC.

In this sample, this clonotype turned up once. The J gene is TRBJ1-1, the V gene TRBV7-9, with 10 bases fitting TRBD1. V lost 11 bases, J lost 7 bases, and 4 bases stayed unmatched. This CDR3 is 11 amino acids long. Germline loops: CDR1 SEHNR, CDR2 FQNEAQ (reference sequence). This CDR3 is CALGQGSEAFF. CDR3 in DNA: TGTGCCTTGGGACAGGGGAGTGAAGCTTTCTTT.